This TCR beta chain originates from a study of Tregs in tolerant kidney transplant recipients. Across the whole study: Mixed chimerism was transient after nonmyeloablative marrow transplants from related graft donors. Regarding the study as a whole: Some patients' samples used different primers over time, so nucleotide sequences weren't comparable.

The germline gives CDR1 PRHDT, CDR2 FYEKMQ (reference sequence). This CDR3 is built from 16 residues. V was pared by 0 bases and J by 1 base, with 5 bases of the junction left unmatched. In this sample, this clone turned up many times. Its target is not known. Produced via immunoSEQ multiplex PCR; TCRdb's table is partial and in-frame only. The data contain under 85,000 clones, about 88% of them seen just once; the ten biggest clones take up approximately 0.39%. Sequencing used CD4+ T cells from blood, obtained before the transplant. This rearrangement joins TRBV13 to TRBJ2-7; TRBD2 aligns across 8 bases. This sequence was found in a human donor who received a combined kidney and bone marrow transplant. In nucleotides, the CDR3 is TGTGCCAGCAGCTTAGGCCTGGCGGGAGGATCCTACGAGCAGTACTTC. Protein sequence: CASSLGLAGGSYEQYF.